This TCR beta chain emerged from a study of shared clonotypes between healthy human individuals. Sequencing was performed with immunoSEQ multiplex PCR; in TCRdb, only in-frame clones are kept and a portion is missing. This sample carries about 2 million clones, approximately 94% of them seen once, and the ten largest clones take roughly 1.2%. Selected positively for CCR7 and CD45RO-negative, naive CD8 cells excluded terminally differentiated effector memory CD45RA+ cells. The receptor was isolated from a man aged 18-30 years in good health. Source material: naive CD8+ T cells sorted from blood.

CDR3 in amino acids: CASSRGYGSSTDTQYF. CDR3 in DNA: TGCGCCAGCAGCAGAGGCTACGGATCTAGCACAGATACGCAGTATTTT. The rearrangement links TRBV10-1 to TRBJ2-3, with no clear D. This CDR3 has 16 amino acids. V lost 6 bases to trimming and J lost 0 bases, with 16 bases between them. Per the germline V gene, CDR1 is WNHNN and CDR2 is SYGVQD (reference sequence).